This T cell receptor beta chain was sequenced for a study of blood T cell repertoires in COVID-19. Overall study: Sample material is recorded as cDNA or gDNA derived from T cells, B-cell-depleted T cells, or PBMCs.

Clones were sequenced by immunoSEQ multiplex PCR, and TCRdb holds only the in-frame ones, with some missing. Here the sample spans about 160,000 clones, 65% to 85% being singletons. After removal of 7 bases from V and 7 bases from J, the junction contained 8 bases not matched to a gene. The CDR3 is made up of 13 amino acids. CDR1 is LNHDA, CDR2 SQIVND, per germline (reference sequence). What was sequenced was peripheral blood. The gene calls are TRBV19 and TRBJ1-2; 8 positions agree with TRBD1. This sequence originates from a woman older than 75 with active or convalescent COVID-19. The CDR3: CASMDRVDPGYTF. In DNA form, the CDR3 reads TGTGCCAGTATGGACAGGGTCGATCCTGGCTACACCTTC. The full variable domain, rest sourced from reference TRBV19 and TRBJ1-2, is DGGITQSPKYLFRKEGQNVTLSCEQNLNHDAMYWYRQDPGQGLRLIYYSQIVNDFQKGDIAEGYSVSREKKESFPLTVTSAQKNPTAFYLCASMDRVDPGYTFGSGTRLTVV.